The rows below give T cell receptor beta chains drawn from one sample of a study of vaccination effects on CD4 cells after COVID-19. The antigens of these receptors remain unknown. Clones were read by immunoSEQ multiplex PCR, and TCRdb kept only the in-frame ones, dropping some. The table lists roughly 25,000 clones, 77% of them singletons. This material consisted of CD4+ T cells from PBMCs cultured with HCoV-NL63 spike peptides, taken before COVID-19 vaccination. Receptors originate from a human donor who had a prior SARS-CoV-2 infection. The CDR3 runs from the conserved cysteine through the conserved F or W. The order of the fields is V gene, D gene, J gene, clone size, CDR3 protein, CDR3 DNA. D genes are given only for firm matches. The size entry is marked missing in some rows and otherwise reads once, few, many or a size class.

TRBV5-4	TRBD2	TRBJ2-1	-	CASSLGGLAGNYNEQFF	TGTGCCAGCAGCTTGGGGGGCCTAGCGGGAAACTACAATGAGCAGTTCTTC
TRBV5-1	TRBD1	TRBJ2-5	few	CASSFTTGTGVAETQYF	TGCGCCAGCAGCTTTACCACGGGGACAGGGGTGGCGGAGACCCAGTACTTC
TRBV19	TRBD1	TRBJ1-2	-	CASTGGRDYGYTF	TGTGCCAGTACAGGGGGAAGAGACTATGGCTACACCTTC
TRBV6-2/TRBV6-3	-	TRBJ2-7	few	CASSLSTGRAEQYF	TGTGCCAGCAGTCTCTCGACAGGTAGAGCCGAGCAGTACTTC
TRBV7-3	-	TRBJ2-5	-	CASSLMGGQETQYF	TGTGCCAGCAGCTTAATGGGAGGCCAAGAGACCCAGTACTTC
TRBV19	-	TRBJ1-5	-	CASSIPRSGRRNQPQHF	TGTGCCAGTAGTATCCCCCGGAGCGGGCGGCGCAATCAGCCCCAGCATTTT
TRBV27	TRBD2	TRBJ2-3	-	CASSLSGLAGFIDTQYF	TGTGCCAGCAGTTTATCGGGACTAGCGGGATTCATAGATACGCAGTATTTT
TRBV4-1	TRBD2	TRBJ2-2	-	CASSQVDMGLAGPGELFF	TGCGCCAGCAGCCAAGTGGATATGGGACTAGCGGGTCCCGGGGAGCTGTTTTTT
TRBV2	TRBD2	TRBJ2-5	-	CASTGGGGTTQYF	TGTGCCAGCACAGGCGGGGGGGGTACGACCCAGTACTTC
TRBV9	-	TRBJ1-6	few	CASSVEGENSPLHF	TGTGCCAGCAGCGTAGAGGGGGAAAATTCACCCCTCCACTTT
TRBV7-2	-	TRBJ1-1	-	CASSFLPGAAEAFF	TGTGCCAGCAGCTTCCTACCCGGTGCCGCTGAAGCTTTCTTT
TRBV4-1	TRBD1	TRBJ2-7	-	CASSDRPGTGFGTEQYF	TGCGCCAGCAGCGATCGCCCCGGGACAGGCTTCGGAACAGAGCAGTACTTC
TRBV19	-	TRBJ1-3	-	CASSSSGTLTSGNTIYF	TGTGCCAGTAGTAGCTCCGGGACCCTAACCTCTGGAAACACCATATATTTT